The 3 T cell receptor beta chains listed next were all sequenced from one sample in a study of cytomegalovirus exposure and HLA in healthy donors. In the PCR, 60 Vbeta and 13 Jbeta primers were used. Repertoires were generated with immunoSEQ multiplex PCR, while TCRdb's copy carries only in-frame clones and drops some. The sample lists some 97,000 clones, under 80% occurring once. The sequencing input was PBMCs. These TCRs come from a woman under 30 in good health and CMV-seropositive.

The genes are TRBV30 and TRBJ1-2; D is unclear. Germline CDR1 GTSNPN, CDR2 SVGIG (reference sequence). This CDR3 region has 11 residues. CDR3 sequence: CAETGADGYTF. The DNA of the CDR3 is TGTGCGGAAACGGGTGCGGATGGCTACACCTTC.

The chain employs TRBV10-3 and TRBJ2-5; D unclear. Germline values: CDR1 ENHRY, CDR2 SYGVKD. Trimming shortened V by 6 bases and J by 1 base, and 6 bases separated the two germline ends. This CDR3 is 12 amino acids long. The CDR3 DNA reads TGTGCCATCAGGGGCAGCCAAGAGACCCAGTACTTC. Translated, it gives CAIRGSQETQYF.

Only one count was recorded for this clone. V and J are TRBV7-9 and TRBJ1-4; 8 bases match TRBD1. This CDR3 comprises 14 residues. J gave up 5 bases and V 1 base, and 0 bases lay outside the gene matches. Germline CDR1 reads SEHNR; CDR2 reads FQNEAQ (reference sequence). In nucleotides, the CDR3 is TGTGCCAGCAGCTTAGGGGACAGGAATGAAAAACTGTTTTTT. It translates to CASSLGDRNEKLFF.